This T cell receptor beta chain derives from a study of OX40 agonist ivuxolimab in advanced cancers. Whole-study context: Every 2 weeks, patients got intravenous ivuxolimab at one of six dose levels (0.01-10 mg/kg). Cohort: 80% to 90% men, mean age approximately 66, aged about 20 to 80. One hepatocellular carcinoma and two cutaneous melanoma patients partially responded.

Sampling times: baseline, cycle 4 day 1, cycle 7 day 1. The CDR3 contains 16 residues. V lost 4 bases to trimming and J lost 1 base; unmatched junction nucleotides: 3. Germline CDR1 is SGHDT and CDR2 is YYEEEE. TCRdb keeps only in-frame clones here, not all; method: immunoSEQ multiplex PCR. The sample records some 77,000 clones, 70% to 90% being singletons. This sequence was found in an adult with an advanced solid tumor such as melanoma, head and neck, liver or kidney cancer. The material was CD4+ or CD8+ T cells sorted from blood, obtained in a trial of the OX40 agonist ivuxolimab. The rearrangement links TRBV5-6 to TRBJ2-7; the match to TRBD2 covers 15 bases. This CDR3 reads CASSPGLAGGSYEQYF. In DNA, the CDR3 is TGTGCCAGCAGCCCGGGACTAGCGGGAGGTTCCTACGAGCAGTACTTC. The full variable domain, rest sourced from reference TRBV5-6 and TRBJ2-7, is DAGVTQSPTHLIKTRGQQVTLRCSPKSGHDTVSWYQQALGQGPQFIFQYYEEEERQRGNFPDRFSGHQFPNYSSELNVNALLLGDSALYLCASSPGLAGGSYEQYFGPGTRLTVT.